This TCR beta chain is drawn from a study of shared clonotypes between healthy human individuals. As concerns this clone: Its antigen is undetermined.

The CDR3 is 13 residues long. Germline V gene lookup returns CDR1 SQVTM and CDR2 ANQGSEA. V was shortened by 4 bases and J by 9 bases, with 16 bases between the two germline ends. The assay was run at deep level. Per sorted-subset replicate PCR, input was about 180 ng DNA, representing some 30,000 T cell genomes. Only in-frame clones appear in the TCRdb table, and some are missing; sequencing was by immunoSEQ multiplex PCR. In the table there are 2 million to 2.5 million clones, roughly 92% of which are singletons. Study-level findings and limits: Sampling covered blood only; tissue repertoires likely differ.

The sequencing input was naive CD4+ T cells from PBMCs. Subset noted: CD45RA+ positively selected. This TCR was recovered from a man aged 18 to 29 in good health. Some clones in this sample may be carry-over from other donors' samples. The chain has TRBV29-1 and TRBJ2-4; D not resolved. CDR3 loop: CSVGLLRPGIQYF. In DNA form, the CDR3 reads TGCAGCGTTGGTTTACTACGACCGGGCATTCAGTACTTC.